This T cell receptor beta chain was retrieved from a study of blood T cell repertoires in COVID-19. Overall study: PBMCs, B-cell-depleted T cells, or T cells were the source of the cDNA or gDNA that made up the material.

This CDR3 is built from 17 residues. From germline, CDR1 is SGHRS and CDR2 YFSETQ. The J segment lost 0 bases and the V segment lost 4 bases, leaving 10 bases of the junction unmatched. Per the authors' pipeline: Reference gene primer amplification gave estimated nucleated cell counts. TCRdb's table, derived via immunoSEQ multiplex PCR, lists solely in-frame clones and lacks some. V and J calls and clone size are those listed in that table; D and trimming were worked out from the DNA. The sample has approximately 160,000 clones; more than 85% are singletons. The material sequenced was PBMCs or T cells enriched from blood (not recorded which). The rearrangement uses TRBV5-1 and TRBJ2-3; the match to TRBD2 covers 8 bases. This TCR was recovered from a woman aged 45-65 years who had recovered from COVID-19. CDR3 in amino acids: CASSPLATSGSTDTQYF. In DNA, the CDR3 is TGCGCCAGCAGCCCCCTGGCTACTAGCGGAAGCACAGATACGCAGTATTTT. The entire variable domain, with the rest obtained from reference TRBV5-1 and TRBJ2-3, is as follows: KAGVTQTPRYLIKTRGQQVTLSCSPISGHRSVSWYQQTPGQGLQFLFEYFSETQRNKGNFPGRFSGRQFSNSRSEMNVSTLELGDSALYLCASSPLATSGSTDTQYFGPGTRLTVL.